This TCR beta chain is drawn from a study of technical replicates of blood from four donors. Sequencing used immunoSEQ multiplex PCR; TCRdb keeps in-frame clones, though not all of them. The sample has under 95,000 clones, about 96% seen once. The CDR3 sequence is 14 residues long. CDR1 is SEHNR, CDR2 FQNEAQ, per germline (reference sequence). V lost 3 bases and J lost 0; bases outside the gene matches: 2. This chain links TRBV7-9 with TRBJ2-7; 7 bases agree with TRBD1. Sequenced: T cells isolated from PBMCs. The receptor's source is a human donor in good health. The CDR3 is CASSLDRPSYEQYF. CDR3 sequence (DNA): TGTGCCAGCAGCTTGGACAGGCCCTCCTACGAGCAGTACTTC.